These T cell receptor beta chains were read from a single sample in a study of T-cell memory formation after mild COVID-19. MiXCR, run by TCRdb on the 5' RACE reads, gives a single entry per CDR3 protein. The sample gives about 110,000 distinct CDR3 sequences, around 12% of which show up once; around 30% is in the top ten. Sequences were obtained from PBMCs or a T cell subset sorted from them (not recorded which). The source is an adult woman who had mild COVID-19 (a few samples of this study predate the infection). Cell type and time point are not known. Both conserved end residues are part of each CDR3. Each record gives: clone size, J gene, D gene, CDR3 length, V gene, CDR3 DNA, CDR3 protein. A D gene is named only where the DNA matches it firmly. The size of a clone is reported for some rows only, either as once, few or many, or as a class for expanded clones.

few TRBJ1-6 - 14 TRBV12-3/TRBV12-4 TGTGCCAGCAGTTTGGGGATTTATAATTCACCCCTCCACTTT CASSLGIYNSPLHF
- TRBJ2-1 - 15 TRBV24-1 TGTGCCACCAGTGAGGCCGGGACCGACCACAATGAGCAGTTCTTC CATSEAGTDHNEQFF
- TRBJ1-1 - 13 TRBV27 TGTGCCAGCAGTTCCCTGGGGGGGATTGAAGCTTTCTTT CASSSLGGIEAFF
- TRBJ1-5 TRBD1 15 TRBV7-9 TGTGCCAGCAGCAATGGGACAGGGGTGCGTCAGCCCCAGCATTTT CASSNGTGVRQPQHF
many TRBJ2-3 - 13 TRBV7-9 TGTGCCAGCCGGGAAGGGCTTGCAGATACGCAGTATTTT CASREGLADTQYF
- TRBJ2-5 TRBD1 14 TRBV12-3/TRBV12-4 TGTGCCAGCAGTAGACAGGGGGGGCAAGAGACCCAGTACTTC CASSRQGGQETQYF
- TRBJ2-7 - 15 TRBV2 TGTGCCAGCAGGGCGACTGGCGGCGGAACCTACGAGCAGTACTTC CASRATGGGTYEQYF
- TRBJ2-7 TRBD2 15 TRBV9 TGTGCCAGCAGCTCCTTCGCGGGGGGTACCTACGAGCAGTACTTC CASSSFAGGTYEQYF
- TRBJ1-6 TRBD1 14 TRBV7-9 TGTGCCAGCAGCTTACCGGGACAGGGTTGGGCCCTCCACTTT CASSLPGQGWALHF
few TRBJ2-3 TRBD2 16 TRBV6-5 TGTGCCAGCAGTTACTTGGCGGGAGGGAACACAGATACGCAGTATTTT CASSYLAGGNTDTQYF
- TRBJ2-5 - 15 TRBV20-1 TGCAGTGCTAGAACCCTCGGCGGCTATTGGGAGACCCAGTACTTC CSARTLGGYWETQYF
few TRBJ2-2 TRBD2 15 TRBV15 TGTGCCACCAGCAGGACTAGCGGGATTGGCGGGGAGCTGTTTTTT CATSRTSGIGGELFF
few TRBJ2-7 TRBD1 13 TRBV7-9 TGTGCCAGCGGGACAGGAAACGCCTACGAGCAGTACTTC CASGTGNAYEQYF
few TRBJ1-1 - 14 TRBV27 TGTGCCAGCACCGATGGAGGGATGAACACTGAAGCTTTCTTT CASTDGGMNTEAFF
- TRBJ1-2 TRBD1 15 TRBV9 TGTGCCAGCAGCGTAGGAGCCACAGGGGGCTCTGGCTACACCTTC CASSVGATGGSGYTF
many TRBJ1-2 TRBD1 15 TRBV6-1 TGTGCCAGCAGTGTTCCTGGGACAGGGGGTTATGGCTACACCTTC CASSVPGTGGYGYTF
- TRBJ1-2 - 17 TRBV6-5 TGTGCCAGCAGTTATAACGGTCAGAGAAAGCACCACTATGGCTACACCTTC CASSYNGQRKHHYGYTF
few TRBJ2-1 - 14 TRBV12-3/TRBV12-4 TGTGCCAGCAGTTTCGTGGAGGGCCTAGGGGAGCAGTTCTTC CASSFVEGLGEQFF
few TRBJ2-6 - 16 TRBV18 TGTGCCAGCACCTACCAGCCGGGGGCTGGGGCCAACGTCCTGACTTTC CASTYQPGAGANVLTF
- TRBJ2-1 TRBD1 16 TRBV28 TGTGCCAGCAGTCCGCCTCGGGACAGCCACAACAATGAGCAGTTCTTC CASSPPRDSHNNEQFF
- TRBJ2-7 TRBD2 15 TRBV27 TGTGCCAGCAGCCCCGTGACTAGCGGAATTTACGAGCAGTACTTC CASSPVTSGIYEQYF
- TRBJ2-7 TRBD1 18 TRBV7-6 TGTGCCAGCAGCTTAGAACCCGCGGGACAGGGCATTTCCTACGAGCAGTACTTC CASSLEPAGQGISYEQYF
few TRBJ1-1 TRBD1 15 TRBV9 TGTGCCAGCAGAGGTAGACAGGGAGATAACACTGAAGCTTTCTTT CASRGRQGDNTEAFF
many TRBJ2-7 - 15 TRBV4-2 TGTGCCAGCAGCCAAGATGTGACAGGAGCCTACGAGCAGTACTTC CASSQDVTGAYEQYF
many TRBJ2-5 TRBD1 15 TRBV4-1 TGCGCCAGCAGCCAAACTAGGGGGCCGGAAGAGACCCAGTACTTC CASSQTRGPEETQYF
- TRBJ2-1 - 11 TRBV11-2 TGTGCCAGCAGCTTACAGTTAGAGCAGTTCTTC CASSLQLEQFF
few TRBJ2-2 - 10 TRBV29-1 TGCAGCGTTTTAACCGGGGAGCTGTTTTTT CSVLTGELFF
few TRBJ2-7 - 12 TRBV7-9 TGTGCCAGCAGCTTACCCTCGGACGAGCAGTACTTC CASSLPSDEQYF
- TRBJ1-1 TRBD1 12 TRBV24-1 TGTGCCACCAGAACAGGGGAAACTGAAGCTTTCTTT CATRTGETEAFF
- TRBJ1-1 TRBD1 15 TRBV5-1 TGCGCCAGCAGCTTGGCCGCAGGGGGCTACACTGAAGCTTTCTTT CASSLAAGGYTEAFF
few TRBJ2-5 TRBD1 16 TRBV4-1 TGCGCCAGCAGGAAAGGTACCGGGACAGGGGAAGAGACCCAGTACTTC CASRKGTGTGEETQYF
few TRBJ2-7 - 16 TRBV4-1 TGCGCCAGCAGCCAAGATCAGGGGGGTAGCTCCTACGAGCAGTACTTC CASSQDQGGSSYEQYF